One TCR beta chain is described in this entry. Germline V lookup: CDR1 SGHAT, CDR2 FQNNGV. After removal of 2 bases from V and 6 bases from J, the junction contained 6 bases not matched to a gene. This CDR3 is built from 14 residues. The table came from immunoSEQ multiplex PCR; TCRdb's copy has only in-frame clones and leaves some out. The sample comprises some 320,000 clones, about 90% of which are singletons, and under 5.5% rests with the top ten. Participant-given clinical history determined each cohort assignment. Cohort 3 donors were reported recovered after two negative PCRs, clearance, or symptom resolution. This specimen belongs to a study of blood T cell repertoires in COVID-19. Study summary: COVID-19 samples collected from the United States, Italy and Spain covered acute and convalescent phases. PBMCs, B-cell-depleted T cells, or T cells provided the cDNA or gDNA that made up the material.

The sequenced sample was PBMCs or T cells enriched from blood (not recorded which). This sequence was found in a woman aged 25-40 years who had recovered from COVID-19. The V gene is TRBV11-2, the J gene TRBJ1-2; TRBD1 matches at 7 bases. In DNA form, the CDR3 reads TGTGCCAGCAGCTTAACCGGAGGGGGCGATGGCTACACCTTC. Protein: CASSLTGGGDGYTF.